Detailed here is one TCR beta chain. Its antigen is unknown. Control samples came 1 year after myeloablative marrow transplants with methotrexate plus calcineurin inhibitor. This specimen comes from a study of T cells after posttransplantation cyclophosphamide. Broader study findings: Recipient CMV seropositivity and CMV reactivation strongly tracked TRB clonality. Blood and skin or GI T cell repertoires showed limited TRB overlap.

The J segment lost 6 bases and the V segment lost 4 bases, leaving 4 bases of the junction unmatched. Germline loops: CDR1 SGHNT, CDR2 YYREEE (reference sequence). The CDR3 contains 12 residues. The data were produced by immunoSEQ multiplex PCR, yet TCRdb's version contains in-frame clones alone and is incomplete. Here the sample spans roughly 11,000 clones, around 81% being singletons. The source is a male patient younger than 45 who received an allogeneic stem cell transplant from an unrelated donor, was CMV-positive, and had acute GVHD only. Among the T cells, some may be from the graft donor. The material was PBMCs, obtained roughly 370 days after allogeneic stem cell transplant with calcineurin inhibitor and methotrexate. The V and J genes are TRBV5-4 and TRBJ2-7; 7 bases are a match to TRBD1. CDR3 sequence: CASSLQGVEQYF. As DNA, the CDR3 is TGTGCCAGCAGCCTTCAGGGGGTCGAGCAGTACTTC.